Presented here are 5 T cell receptor beta chains from one specimen sequenced in a study of T cell clonality in common variable immunodeficiency. Sequencing used immunoSEQ multiplex PCR; TCRdb keeps in-frame clones, though not all of them. The sample presents about 52,000 clones, none singletons. Sample: peripheral blood mononuclear cells. The source of these receptors is a person between 18 and 75 years old in good health.

This clone was counted ten times or more. Read sequence stops 3 residues before the CDR3 end, and the germline J gene provides the missing end. This chain uses TRBV5-1 with TRBJ1-5, with D tentatively TRBD1 (5 bases). CDR1 and CDR2 from the germline V gene are SGHRS and YFSETQ. With 7 bases removed from V and 5 bases from J, the gap between germline ends came to 13 bases. This CDR3 spans 13 amino acids. CDR3 amino acids: CASAEQEDQPQHF. The CDR3 DNA, read in part, is TGCGCCAGCGCGGAACAGGAGGATCAGCCC.

This clone came up many times. The sequence runs out 3 residues before the end of the CDR3; the remainder is reconstructed from the germline J gene. The J gene is TRBJ1-2, the V gene TRBV19; perhaps TRBD1 as D (6 bases). The germline gives CDR1 LNHDA, CDR2 SQIVND (reference sequence). The CDR3 consists of 13 residues. V lost 3 bases, J lost 4 bases, and 9 bases lay in between. CDR3 residues: CASSMGTSYGYTF. Partial CDR3 DNA: TGTGCCAGTAGTATGGGGACAAGCTATGGC.

This clone was counted many times. The read comes to an end 3 residues before the CDR3 does, leaving the germline J gene to fill in the end. The chain carries TRBV20-1 and TRBJ1-6; D ambiguous. The CDR3 is made up of 14 amino acids. From germline, CDR1 is DFQATT and CDR2 SNEGSKA (reference sequence). Deletions cut 0 bases from V and 7 bases from J, with 10 bases between. Incomplete CDR3 DNA: TGCAGTGCTAGAGAAGGGCCCCACAATTCACCC. Protein product: CSAREGPHNSP. The whole CDR3 sequence reads CSAREGPHNSPLHF.

This clone was recorded at least ten times. The CDR3 end is not reached by the read, which stops 3 residues before it; the germline J gene fills it in. The rearrangement uses TRBV28 and TRBJ2-2; 11 bases are a match to TRBD2. The CDR3 spans 15 residues. Germline values: CDR1 MDHEN, CDR2 SYDVKM. Trimming took 3 bases from V and 7 from J; bases not matched to a gene: 4. Partial CDR3 DNA: TGTGCCAGCAGTTTTAGCGGGAGGGCCCACGGGGAG. It specifies CASSFSGRAHGE. The CDR3 reads in full as CASSFSGRAHGELFF.

This clone was seen ten or more times. The read is 3 residues too short to cover the CDR3 end, so that end is filled in from the germline J gene. The rearrangement joins TRBV7-9 to TRBJ1-2; 7 bases match TRBD1. The CDR3 is made up of 15 amino acids. Looked up from germline, CDR1 is SEHNR and CDR2 is FQNEAQ (reference sequence). V lost 1 base to trimming and J lost 7 bases; unmatched junction nucleotides: 9. CDR3 DNA (partial): TGTGCCAGCAGCTTAGTCGAGACAGGGACGTTTGGC. Residues: CASSLVETGTFG. The whole CDR3 protein is CASSLVETGTFGYTF.